The 9 T cell receptor beta chains below come from one sample, sequenced in a study of blood T cell repertoires in COVID-19. Here immunoSEQ multiplex PCR was the method, and the copy in TCRdb shows in-frame clones only, minus some. The sample lists about 190,000 clones; about 78% were seen once. The sample comprised PBMCs or T cells enriched from blood (not recorded which). The receptors were sampled from a woman in her forties or fifties who had recovered from COVID-19.

The chain links TRBV28 to TRBJ1-1, with a weak D call TRBD1 (5 bases). This CDR3 has 14 amino acids. The germline V gene has CDR1 MDHEN and CDR2 SYDVKM. V lost 8 bases, J lost 5 bases, and 18 bases lay in between. CDR3 loop: CASYSAQGWTEAFF. The CDR3 DNA follows: TGTGCCAGCTATTCGGCTCAGGGCTGGACTGAAGCTTTCTTT.

The V gene is TRBV18, the J gene TRBJ1-4; TRBD1 is a possible D gene (6 bases). The V gene's germline CDR1 is KGHSH and CDR2 LQKENI. The length of the CDR3 is 15 residues. The V end lost 6 bases, the J end lost 0 bases, and 11 bases lay between the germline ends. The CDR3 loop is CASSGAGSTNEKLFF. The CDR3 DNA reads as TGTGCCAGCTCGGGGGCTGGCTCAACTAATGAAAAACTGTTTTTT. Using reference TRBV18 and TRBJ1-4 for the parts outside the CDR3, the full variable domain is NAGVMQNPRHLVRRRGQEARLRCSPMKGHSHVYWYRQLPEEGLKFMVYLQKENIIDESGMPKERFSAEFPKEGPSILRIQQVVRGDSAAYFCASSGAGSTNEKLFFGSGTQLSVL.

The J gene is TRBJ2-1, the V gene TRBV7-9, with 15 bases lining up with TRBD2. Germline values: CDR1 SEHNR, CDR2 FQNEAQ (reference sequence). After removal of 5 bases from V and 7 bases from J, the junction contained 6 bases not matched to a gene. The CDR3 sequence is 16 residues long. CDR3 sequence (DNA): TGTGCCAGCAGCGCGACGGGACTAGCGGGAGGTAATGAGCAGTTCTTC. Translated, it gives CASSATGLAGGNEQFF.

There are a few counts of this clone. The gene calls are TRBV18 and TRBJ1-5; D uncertain. The CDR3 loop spans 16 amino acids. Germline V gives CDR1 KGHSH, CDR2 LQKENI. V was trimmed by 3 bases and J by 0 bases, leaving 12 bases between them. CDR3 bases: TGTGCCAGCTCACCTCAGGAACTAGCTAGCAATCAGCCCCAGCATTTT. As protein: CASSPQELASNQPQHF. The variable domain in full, completed from reference TRBV18 and TRBJ1-5, reads NAGVMQNPRHLVRRRGQEARLRCSPMKGHSHVYWYRQLPEEGLKFMVYLQKENIIDESGMPKERFSAEFPKEGPSILRIQQVVRGDSAAYFCASSPQELASNQPQHFGDGTRLSIL.

The chain is built from TRBV5-1 and TRBJ2-7; 8 nucleotides match TRBD2. Germline-derived CDR1 and CDR2 are SGHRS and YFSETQ. This CDR3 region has 15 residues. V was pared by 0 bases and J by 1 base, with 3 bases of the junction left unmatched. CDR3 residues: CASSLGPSGSYEQYF. CDR3 DNA sequence: TGCGCCAGCAGCTTGGGTCCTAGCGGGTCCTACGAGCAGTACTTC.

The DNA of the CDR3 is TGTGCCAGCTCGTTGACAGGGGATCGAGGCTACACCTTC. Its protein product is CASSLTGDRGYTF. This chain links TRBV18 with TRBJ1-2; TRBD1 agrees at 8 bases. CDR1 and CDR2 from the germline V gene are KGHSH and LQKENI. The V segment lost 6 bases and the J segment 8 bases; nucleotides outside the gene matches: 8. The CDR3 is 13 residues long. The entire variable domain, with the rest obtained from reference TRBV18 and TRBJ1-2, is as follows: NAGVMQNPRHLVRRRGQEARLRCSPMKGHSHVYWYRQLPEEGLKFMVYLQKENIIDESGMPKERFSAEFPKEGPSILRIQQVVRGDSAAYFCASSLTGDRGYTFGSGTRLTVV.

V gene TRBV30 combines with J gene TRBJ2-1; 9 nucleotides agree with TRBD1. Germline assignment: CDR1 GTSNPN and CDR2 SVGIG (reference sequence). The CDR3 is made up of 15 amino acids. The V segment lost 4 bases and the J segment 3 bases; nucleotides outside the gene matches: 7. The CDR3 sequence: CAWTYRDRVYNEQFF. CDR3 nucleotide sequence: TGTGCCTGGACCTACCGGGACAGGGTCTACAATGAGCAGTTCTTC.

This chain links TRBV20-1 with TRBJ1-1; no clear D. The V end was cut by 6 bases, the J end by 5 bases, with 7 bases between. CDR1 DFQATT and CDR2 SNEGSKA come from the germline V gene (reference sequence). CDR3 length: 10 amino acids. The DNA for the CDR3 is TGCAGTGCCCCGGGGACTGAAGCTTTCTTT. Translated: CSAPGTEAFF.

This chain links TRBV11-2 with TRBJ2-7; 8 bases align to TRBD2. The CDR3 loop spans 16 amino acids. With V trimmed by 5 bases and J by 4 bases, 13 bases remained unmatched. Germline V gene sequence: CDR1 SGHAT, CDR2 FQNNGV. CDR3 sequence reads: CASSPRGGDPRYEQYF. For the CDR3, the DNA is TGTGCCAGCAGCCCACGGGGGGGGGACCCAAGATACGAGCAGTACTTC.